This T cell receptor beta chain was recovered during a study of early T cells in non-severe SARS-CoV-2 infection. This CDR3 has 15 residues. Germline V lookup: CDR1 MGHRA, CDR2 YSYEKL. With V trimmed by 5 bases and J by 8 bases, 10 bases remained unmatched. TCRdb fed the 5' RACE reads into MiXCR, producing one record per CDR3 protein. This sample has over 60,000 distinct CDR3 sequences, with around 13% found just once. This sequence originates from an adult who was a healthcare worker with PCR-confirmed SARS-CoV-2 infection or an uninfected control (not recorded which). The sample was whole blood. The chain couples TRBV4-1 to TRBJ1-4; TRBD1 matches at 8 bases. The CDR3 DNA follows: TGCGCCAGCAGCTACCAGGACAGGGTGCCCGAAAAACTGTTTTTT. Amino acids: CASSYQDRVPEKLFF.